This T cell receptor (beta chain) emerged from a study of blood T cell repertoires in COVID-19. Trimming removed 2 bases from V and 4 bases from J; junction bases left unmatched: 3. This CDR3 comprises 14 residues. The germline V gene encodes CDR1 SGDLS and CDR2 YYNGEE. The method was immunoSEQ multiplex PCR; TCRdb's version includes in-frame clones alone and lacks a portion of them. The sample records roughly 190,000 clones, around four fifths being singletons. This clone showed up many times. Other DNA sequences of this sample code for an identical CDR3. The specimen sequenced was PBMCs or T cells enriched from blood (not recorded which). The rearrangement uses TRBV9 and TRBJ1-1; 9 bases align to TRBD1. The TCR was taken from a man aged 35 to 55 who had recovered from COVID-19. The CDR3 is CASSVGTGPTEAFF. CDR3 sequence (DNA): TGTGCCAGCAGCGTCGGGACAGGGCCCACTGAAGCTTTCTTT.